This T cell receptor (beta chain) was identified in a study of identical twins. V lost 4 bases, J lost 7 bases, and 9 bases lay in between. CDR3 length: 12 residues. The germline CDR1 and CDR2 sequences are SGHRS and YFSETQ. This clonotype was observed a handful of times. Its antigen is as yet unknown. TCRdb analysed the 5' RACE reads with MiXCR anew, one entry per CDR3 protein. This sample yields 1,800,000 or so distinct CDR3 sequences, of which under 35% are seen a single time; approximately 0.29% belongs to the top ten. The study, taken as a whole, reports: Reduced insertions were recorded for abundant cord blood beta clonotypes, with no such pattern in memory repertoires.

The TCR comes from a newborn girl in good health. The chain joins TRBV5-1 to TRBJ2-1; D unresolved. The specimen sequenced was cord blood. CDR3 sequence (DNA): TGCGCCAGCAGCGCCGCTAGGAATGAGCAGTTCTTC. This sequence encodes CASSAARNEQFF.